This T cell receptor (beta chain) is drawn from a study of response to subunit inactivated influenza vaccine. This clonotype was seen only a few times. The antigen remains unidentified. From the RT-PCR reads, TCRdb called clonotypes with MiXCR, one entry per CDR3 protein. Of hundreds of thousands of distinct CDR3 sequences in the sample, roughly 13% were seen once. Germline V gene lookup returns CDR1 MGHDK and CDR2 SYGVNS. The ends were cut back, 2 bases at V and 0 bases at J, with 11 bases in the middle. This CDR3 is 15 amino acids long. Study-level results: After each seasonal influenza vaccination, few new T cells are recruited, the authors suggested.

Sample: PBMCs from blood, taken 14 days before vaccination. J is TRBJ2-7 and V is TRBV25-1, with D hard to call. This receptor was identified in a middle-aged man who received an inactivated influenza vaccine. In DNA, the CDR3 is TGTGCCAGCAGTGAACTGGTACAGAACTCCTACGAGCAGTACTTC. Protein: CASSELVQNSYEQYF.